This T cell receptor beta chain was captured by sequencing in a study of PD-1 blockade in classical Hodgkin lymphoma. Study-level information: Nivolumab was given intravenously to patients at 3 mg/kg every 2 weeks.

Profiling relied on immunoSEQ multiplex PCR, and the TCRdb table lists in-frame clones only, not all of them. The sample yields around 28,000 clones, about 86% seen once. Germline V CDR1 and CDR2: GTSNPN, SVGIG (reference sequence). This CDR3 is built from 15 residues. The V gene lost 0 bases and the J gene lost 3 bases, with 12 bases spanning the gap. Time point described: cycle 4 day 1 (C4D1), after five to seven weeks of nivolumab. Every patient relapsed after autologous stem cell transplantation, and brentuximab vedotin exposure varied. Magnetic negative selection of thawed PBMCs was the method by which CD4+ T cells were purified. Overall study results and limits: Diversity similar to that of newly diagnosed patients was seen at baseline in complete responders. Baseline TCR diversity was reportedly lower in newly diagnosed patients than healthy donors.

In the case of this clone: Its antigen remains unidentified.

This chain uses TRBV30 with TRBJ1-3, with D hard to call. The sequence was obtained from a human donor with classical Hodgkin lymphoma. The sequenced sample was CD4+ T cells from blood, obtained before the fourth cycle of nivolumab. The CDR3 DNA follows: TGTGCCTGGAGTGTAGGTAGGACCCTTGGAAACACCATATATTTT. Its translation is CAWSVGRTLGNTIYF.